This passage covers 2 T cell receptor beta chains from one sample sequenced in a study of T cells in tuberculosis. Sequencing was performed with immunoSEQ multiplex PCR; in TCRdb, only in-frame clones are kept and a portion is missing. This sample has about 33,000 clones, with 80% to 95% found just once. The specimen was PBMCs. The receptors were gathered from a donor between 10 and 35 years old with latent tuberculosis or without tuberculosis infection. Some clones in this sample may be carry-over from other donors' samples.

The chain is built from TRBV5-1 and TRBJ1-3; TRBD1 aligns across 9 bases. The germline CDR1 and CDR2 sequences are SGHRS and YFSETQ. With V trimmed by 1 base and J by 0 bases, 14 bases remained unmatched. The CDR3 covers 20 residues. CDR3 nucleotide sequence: TGCGCCAGCAGCTTGTCGGGACAGGGCTTTATTTGGCTCTCTGGAAACACCATATATTTT. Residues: CASSLSGQGFIWLSGNTIYF.

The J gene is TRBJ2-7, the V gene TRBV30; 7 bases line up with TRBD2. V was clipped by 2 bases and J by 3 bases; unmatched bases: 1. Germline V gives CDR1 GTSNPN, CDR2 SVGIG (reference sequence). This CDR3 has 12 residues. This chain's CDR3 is CAWSWGGYEQYF. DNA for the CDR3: TGTGCCTGGAGTTGGGGGGGCTACGAGCAGTACTTC.